This TCR beta chain is drawn from a study of blood T cell repertoires in COVID-19. Original data processing: By means of reference gene primer amplification, nucleated cell counts were estimated. Sequenced by immunoSEQ multiplex PCR; TCRdb stores in-frame clones only, minus some. The V and J calls and clone size were taken over from that table, and D and trimming were inferred from the DNA. The table has about 74,000 clones, more than 75% seen once. Losses at the gene ends were 4 bases for V and 3 bases for J; bases not matched to a gene: 2. The length of the CDR3 is 14 residues. CDR1 LNHDA and CDR2 SQIVND come from the germline V gene (reference sequence).

This chain joins TRBV19 and TRBJ1-5, with 8 nucleotides matching TRBD1. This TCR was sampled from a man aged 45-60 years with acute or convalescent COVID-19. The sequencing sample was made of peripheral blood. The CDR3 region is CASSRDRNNQPQHF. The CDR3 nucleotides are TGTGCCAGTAGTAGGGACAGGAACAATCAGCCCCAGCATTTT.